This is a list of T cell receptor beta chains from one sample in a study of shared clonotypes between healthy human individuals. Repertoires were generated with immunoSEQ multiplex PCR, while TCRdb's copy carries only in-frame clones and drops some. The sample has 1.6 million or so clones, approximately 97% seen once. Specimen: naive CD4+ T cells sorted from blood. These receptors were collected from a man aged 25-45 years in good health. CDR3s include the opening cysteine and the closing phenylalanine or tryptophan. A D gene is named only where the DNA matches it firmly. Size is omitted from some rows. Given values are once, few, many or a class for expanded clones.

j_call: TRBJ1-3; d_call: .; clone_size: once; cdr3_length: 16; v_call: TRBV9; cdr3_aa: CASSVEGTASGNTIYF; cdr3_nt: TGTGCCAGCAGCGTAGAAGGAACAGCCTCTGGAAACACCATATATTTT
j_call: TRBJ1-1; d_call: TRBD1; clone_size: .; cdr3_length: 14; v_call: TRBV18; cdr3_aa: CASSGQGFQDEAFF; cdr3_nt: TGTGCCAGCTCAGGACAGGGTTTCCAAGATGAAGCTTTCTTT
j_call: TRBJ2-7; d_call: .; clone_size: .; cdr3_length: 14; v_call: TRBV5-1; cdr3_aa: CASSLPAVSYEQYF; cdr3_nt: TGCGCCAGCAGCTTGCCAGCCGTCTCATACGAGCAGTACTTC
j_call: TRBJ2-1; d_call: .; clone_size: .; cdr3_length: 14; v_call: TRBV5-1; cdr3_aa: CASSFKHPGDEQFF; cdr3_nt: TGCGCCAGCAGCTTTAAACACCCTGGAGATGAGCAGTTCTTC
j_call: TRBJ1-5; d_call: TRBD1; clone_size: .; cdr3_length: 14; v_call: TRBV28; cdr3_aa: CASSLRGLDQPQHF; cdr3_nt: TGTGCCAGCAGCCTCAGGGGGCTCGATCAGCCCCAGCATTTT
j_call: TRBJ2-3; d_call: .; clone_size: .; cdr3_length: 14; v_call: TRBV7-9; cdr3_aa: CASSRSYRTDTQYF; cdr3_nt: TGTGCCAGCAGTCGGTCCTACAGGACAGATACGCAGTATTTT
j_call: TRBJ2-7; d_call: .; clone_size: .; cdr3_length: 14; v_call: TRBV2; cdr3_aa: CASSVTHLSYEQYF; cdr3_nt: TGTGCCAGCAGTGTCACACATCTCTCCTACGAGCAGTACTTC
j_call: TRBJ2-1; d_call: TRBD2; clone_size: .; cdr3_length: 16; v_call: TRBV10-3; cdr3_aa: CAISPGLAGDYNEQFF; cdr3_nt: TGTGCCATATCTCCAGGACTAGCGGGAGACTACAATGAGCAGTTCTTC
j_call: TRBJ1-2; d_call: TRBD1; clone_size: .; cdr3_length: 15; v_call: TRBV6-5; cdr3_aa: CASSGPGQFLRGYTF; cdr3_nt: TGTGCCAGCAGTGGGCCGGGACAGTTCCTTCGGGGCTACACCTTC
j_call: TRBJ2-7; d_call: .; clone_size: .; cdr3_length: 16; v_call: TRBV28; cdr3_aa: CASRQRAAGMYYEQYF; cdr3_nt: TGTGCCAGCAGACAAAGGGCGGCGGGAATGTACTACGAGCAGTACTTC
j_call: TRBJ2-1; d_call: TRBD2; clone_size: once; cdr3_length: 18; v_call: TRBV9; cdr3_aa: CASSVDLSSGSIYNEQFF; cdr3_nt: TGTGCCAGCAGCGTAGATCTTTCTAGCGGGAGTATTTACAATGAGCAGTTCTTC
j_call: TRBJ2-1; d_call: .; clone_size: .; cdr3_length: 13; v_call: TRBV2; cdr3_aa: CASAGVRGNEQFF; cdr3_nt: TGTGCCAGCGCAGGAGTAAGGGGCAATGAGCAGTTCTTC
j_call: TRBJ2-7; d_call: TRBD2; clone_size: .; cdr3_length: 12; v_call: TRBV28; cdr3_aa: CASSLAGYEQYF; cdr3_nt: TGTGCCAGCAGCCTAGCGGGCTACGAGCAGTACTTC
j_call: TRBJ2-2; d_call: .; clone_size: .; cdr3_length: 14; v_call: TRBV30; cdr3_aa: CACLGLGSTGELFF; cdr3_nt: TGTGCCTGCCTAGGGTTAGGAAGCACCGGGGAGCTGTTTTTT
j_call: TRBJ2-7; d_call: TRBD2; clone_size: once; cdr3_length: 13; v_call: TRBV6-1; cdr3_aa: CAGSTSGSYEQYF; cdr3_nt: TGTGCCGGGTCGACTAGCGGCTCCTACGAGCAGTACTTC
j_call: TRBJ2-7; d_call: TRBD1; clone_size: .; cdr3_length: 16; v_call: TRBV6-1; cdr3_aa: CASSEHGQAGDYEQYF; cdr3_nt: TGTGCCAGCAGTGAACACGGACAGGCCGGGGACTACGAGCAGTACTTC
j_call: TRBJ1-2; d_call: .; clone_size: .; cdr3_length: 15; v_call: TRBV6-1; cdr3_aa: CASSEGTATNYGYTF; cdr3_nt: TGTGCCAGCAGTGAAGGGACAGCCACTAACTATGGCTACACCTTC
j_call: TRBJ1-1; d_call: TRBD1; clone_size: .; cdr3_length: 15; v_call: TRBV6-5; cdr3_aa: CASSWTGGAGTEAFF; cdr3_nt: TGTGCCAGCAGTTGGACAGGGGGTGCAGGCACTGAAGCTTTCTTT
j_call: TRBJ2-1; d_call: TRBD1; clone_size: .; cdr3_length: 15; v_call: TRBV5-1; cdr3_aa: CASSLDRGIKDEQFF; cdr3_nt: TGCGCCAGCAGCTTGGACAGGGGCATCAAAGATGAGCAGTTCTTC
j_call: TRBJ2-7; d_call: .; clone_size: .; cdr3_length: 16; v_call: TRBV2; cdr3_aa: CASRRLLASTSYEQYF; cdr3_nt: TGTGCCAGCAGGCGTCTTCTAGCGTCAACCTCCTACGAGCAGTACTTC
j_call: TRBJ2-1; d_call: TRBD2; clone_size: .; cdr3_length: 16; v_call: TRBV5-4; cdr3_aa: CASSLGLAATYNEQFF; cdr3_nt: TGTGCCAGCAGCTTGGGACTAGCGGCTACCTACAATGAGCAGTTCTTC
j_call: TRBJ1-5; d_call: .; clone_size: .; cdr3_length: 15; v_call: TRBV2; cdr3_aa: CASTPKGGVNQPQHF; cdr3_nt: TGTGCCAGCACCCCCAAGGGGGGAGTCAATCAGCCCCAGCATTTT
j_call: TRBJ1-1; d_call: .; clone_size: .; cdr3_length: 14; v_call: TRBV5-4; cdr3_aa: CASSLGPGGIEAFF; cdr3_nt: TGTGCCAGCAGCTTGGGGCCGGGGGGGATTGAAGCTTTCTTT
j_call: TRBJ2-1; d_call: .; clone_size: .; cdr3_length: 14; v_call: TRBV28; cdr3_aa: CASSLWSTLDEQFF; cdr3_nt: TGTGCCAGCAGTTTATGGTCTACCTTAGATGAGCAGTTCTTC
j_call: TRBJ2-7; d_call: .; clone_size: .; cdr3_length: 13; v_call: TRBV10-2; cdr3_aa: CASCREPSYEQYF; cdr3_nt: TGCGCCAGCTGCCGGGAGCCCTCCTACGAGCAGTACTTC
j_call: TRBJ2-2; d_call: .; clone_size: .; cdr3_length: 15; v_call: TRBV27; cdr3_aa: CASSFWPTGTGELFF; cdr3_nt: TGTGCCAGCAGTTTTTGGCCAACTGGAACCGGGGAGCTGTTTTTT
j_call: TRBJ1-1; d_call: .; clone_size: .; cdr3_length: 13; v_call: TRBV5-5; cdr3_aa: CASSQVGGTEAFF; cdr3_nt: TGTGCCAGCAGCCAGGTTGGGGGAACTGAAGCTTTCTTT
j_call: TRBJ1-1; d_call: .; clone_size: .; cdr3_length: 15; v_call: TRBV10-1; cdr3_aa: CASTPSLRKNTEAFF; cdr3_nt: TGCGCCAGCACCCCGTCGCTACGGAAGAACACTGAAGCTTTCTTT
j_call: TRBJ1-1; d_call: .; clone_size: .; cdr3_length: 14; v_call: TRBV6-5; cdr3_aa: CASSFQRFGTEAFF; cdr3_nt: TGTGCCAGCAGTTTCCAACGGTTTGGGACTGAAGCTTTCTTT
j_call: TRBJ2-1; d_call: TRBD1; clone_size: once; cdr3_length: 16; v_call: TRBV27; cdr3_aa: CASSSYDRVYGNEQFF; cdr3_nt: TGTGCCAGCAGTTCGTATGACAGGGTTTACGGCAATGAGCAGTTCTTC
j_call: TRBJ2-7; d_call: TRBD1; clone_size: .; cdr3_length: 14; v_call: TRBV29-1; cdr3_aa: CSVERDRGTGEQYF; cdr3_nt: TGCAGCGTTGAAAGGGACAGGGGAACGGGCGAGCAGTACTTC
j_call: TRBJ2-7; d_call: TRBD1; clone_size: .; cdr3_length: 15; v_call: TRBV6-1; cdr3_aa: CASSGRDRDGYEQYF; cdr3_nt: TGTGCCAGCAGTGGTCGGGACAGGGATGGCTACGAGCAGTACTTC
j_call: TRBJ2-7; d_call: TRBD1; clone_size: .; cdr3_length: 13; v_call: TRBV28; cdr3_aa: CASSLQGVYEQYF; cdr3_nt: TGTGCCAGCAGTTTACAGGGGGTGTACGAGCAGTACTTC
j_call: TRBJ1-5; d_call: .; clone_size: .; cdr3_length: 13; v_call: TRBV6-4; cdr3_aa: CASSVSHRDPQHF; cdr3_nt: TGTGCCAGCAGTGTCTCACACAGGGATCCCCAGCATTTT
j_call: TRBJ2-7; d_call: TRBD2; clone_size: few; cdr3_length: 15; v_call: TRBV7-8; cdr3_aa: CASSLGLAGGYEQYF; cdr3_nt: TGTGCCAGCAGCTTAGGACTAGCGGGGGGCTACGAGCAGTACTTC
j_call: TRBJ2-7; d_call: .; clone_size: .; cdr3_length: 13; v_call: TRBV7-6; cdr3_aa: CASSLQRSYEQYF; cdr3_nt: TGTGCCAGCAGCTTACAAAGAAGCTACGAGCAGTACTTC
j_call: TRBJ2-2; d_call: TRBD1; clone_size: .; cdr3_length: 13; v_call: TRBV29-1; cdr3_aa: CSARDRAKGELFF; cdr3_nt: TGCAGCGCCCGGGACAGGGCTAAAGGGGAGCTGTTTTTT
j_call: TRBJ2-1; d_call: TRBD1; clone_size: .; cdr3_length: 16; v_call: TRBV18; cdr3_aa: CASSPLAVAGGNEQFF; cdr3_nt: TGTGCCAGCTCACCGCTGGCTGTGGCAGGGGGCAATGAGCAGTTCTTC
j_call: TRBJ2-1; d_call: TRBD1; clone_size: .; cdr3_length: 13; v_call: TRBV5-8; cdr3_aa: CASSSDRRNEQFF; cdr3_nt: TGTGCCAGCAGCTCGGACAGGAGGAATGAGCAGTTCTTC